This T cell receptor beta chain was profiled in a study of cytomegalovirus exposure and HLA in healthy donors. Findings and caveats of the study: More clonal expansion characterized HLA-associated TCR beta chains than equally common others in a later analysis. Productive rates of about 90% or about 30% were seen for most TCR beta V segments in an earlier analysis.

Germline CDR1 is MNHNS and CDR2 is SASEGT. This CDR3 is 15 amino acids long. PCR amplification relied on 60 Vbeta primers (plus 13 Jbeta primers). Sequenced by immunoSEQ multiplex PCR; TCRdb stores in-frame clones only, minus some. The data hold fewer than 200,000 clones, with approximately 70% observed a single time. A remark on this clone: The target antigen is unknown.

The sample consisted of PBMCs. V is TRBV6-1 and J is TRBJ2-5; 8 nucleotides align to TRBD1. With the DNA end fitting TRBJ2-7 better, the J assignment may be wrong. The clonotype comes from a woman in her twenties or thirties in good health and CMV-seronegative. This chain's CDR3 is CASKSRDRTWDEQYF. CDR3 nucleotides: TGTGCCAGCAAGAGCCGGGACAGGACATGGGACGAGCAGTACTTC.